This T cell receptor beta chain was sequenced for a study of cytomegalovirus exposure and HLA in healthy donors. Overall study: The Caucasian-associated ancestry cluster held less than 85% of 398 genotyped donors. Study-wide findings and caveats: Differences between HLA loci emerged in a later analysis of TCR association rates, with DRB1 most and HLA-C fewest.

Primers: 60 Vbeta forward and 13 Jbeta reverse. Data came from immunoSEQ multiplex PCR; TCRdb stores just in-frame clones and leaves some out. Its table lists approximately 54,000 clones. For this clone: The antigen is unknown.

Germline assignment: CDR1 SEHNR and CDR2 FQNEAQ (reference sequence). The CDR3 runs to 18 residues. The V and J ends lost 1 base and 2 bases respectively, with 17 bases between them. The sequence came from a woman aged 40 to 55 in good health and CMV-seronegative. What was sequenced was PBMCs. The rearrangement links TRBV7-9 to TRBJ2-2; perhaps TRBD2 as D (5 bases). Here the CDR3 DNA reads TGTGCCAGCAGCTTAGTGCGGGCCCCACCCATTAACACCGGGGAGCTGTTTTTT. Protein sequence: CASSLVRAPPINTGELFF.